The clone carrying this T cell receptor (beta chain) was counted only a few times. Method: immunoSEQ multiplex PCR; TCRdb's copy keeps in-frame clones and lacks some. The sample records fewer than 650,000 clones, about three quarters being singletons. Some 90 million PBMCs went into genomic DNA for unsorted samples. The sample originates from a study of shared clonotypes between healthy human individuals. This receptor was identified in a woman aged 40-49 years in good health. Some clones in this sample may be carry-over from other donors' samples. Sequenced material: PBMCs.

This chain's CDR3 is CATVGGPREQYF. The CDR3 DNA follows: TGTGCCACAGTTGGAGGCCCACGCGAGCAGTACTTC. The chain carries TRBV28 and TRBJ2-7; D is possibly TRBD2 (5 bases). The CDR3 runs to 12 residues. Trimming pared 10 bases from V and 6 bases from J, leaving 16 bases between. The germline gives CDR1 MDHEN, CDR2 SYDVKM.